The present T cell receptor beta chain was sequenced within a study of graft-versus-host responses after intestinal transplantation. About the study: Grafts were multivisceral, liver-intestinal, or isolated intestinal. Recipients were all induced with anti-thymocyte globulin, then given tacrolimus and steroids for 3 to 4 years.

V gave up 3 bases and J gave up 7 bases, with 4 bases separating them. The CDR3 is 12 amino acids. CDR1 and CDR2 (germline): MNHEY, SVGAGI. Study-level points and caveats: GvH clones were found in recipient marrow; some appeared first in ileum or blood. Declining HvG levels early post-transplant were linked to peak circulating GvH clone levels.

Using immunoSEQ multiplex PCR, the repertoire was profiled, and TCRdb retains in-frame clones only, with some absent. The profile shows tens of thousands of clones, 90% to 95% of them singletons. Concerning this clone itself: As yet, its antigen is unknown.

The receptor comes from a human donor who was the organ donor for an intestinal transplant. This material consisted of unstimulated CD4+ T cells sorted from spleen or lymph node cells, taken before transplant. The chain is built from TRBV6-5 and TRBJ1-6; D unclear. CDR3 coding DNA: TGTGCCAGCAGTTATGGAAATTCACCCCTCCACTTT. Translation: CASSYGNSPLHF.